This entry describes one T cell receptor (beta chain). The target antigen is unknown. Before any sequencing was done, the ViraFEST assay used viral peptide pools to expand antigen-specific CD4+ T cells. A 10-day culture period preceded the isolation of CD4+ T cells. Two-dose BNT162b2 or mRNA-1273 vaccination was given to participants. V shed 6 bases and J 5 bases; nucleotides not matched to a gene: 8. CDR3 length equals 14 residues. CDR1 is SEHNR and CDR2 is FQNEAQ in the germline V gene (reference sequence). This sample was included in a study of vaccination effects on CD4 cells after COVID-19. Assay: immunoSEQ multiplex PCR; the TCRdb copy retains only in-frame clones and omits some. Among tens of thousands of clones listed, 73% were seen once.

The TCR sequence derives from a human donor who received a COVID-19 vaccine. Sequencing was performed on CD4+ T cells from PBMCs cultured with HCoV-229E spike peptides, taken after COVID-19 vaccination. The chain uses TRBV7-9 and TRBJ1-1, with 8 bases matching TRBD1. DNA of the CDR3: TGTGCCAGCAGTCTCACAGGGGGAGAGACTGAAGCTTTCTTT. Protein sequence: CASSLTGGETEAFF.